A selection of T cell receptor beta chains follows, all from one sample in a study of Ad26.COV2.S vaccination and SARS-CoV-2 variants. Clones were sequenced by immunoSEQ multiplex PCR, and TCRdb holds only the in-frame ones, with some missing. The repertoire has about 220,000 clones, 88% of them found once; the top ten carry about 11%. Sample: peripheral blood, taken in a trial of Ad26.COV2.S vaccine versus placebo. These receptors were taken from a person between 18 and 65 years old who received the Ad26.COV2.S COVID-19 vaccine or a placebo. The CDR3 runs from the conserved cysteine through the conserved F or W. A D gene is named only where the DNA matches it firmly. Not every row has a clone size; where given, it reads once, few, many or a size class.

j_call | cdr3_length | clone_size | v_call | d_call | cdr3_aa | cdr3_nt
TRBJ2-3 | 16 | - | TRBV7-9 | TRBD1 | CASSFTDREYSDTQYF | TGTGCCAGCAGCTTCACAGACAGGGAGTATTCAGATACGCAGTATTTT
TRBJ1-5 | 12 | - | TRBV13 | - | CASSLGNQPQHF | TGTGCCAGCAGCTTGGGCAATCAGCCCCAGCATTTT
TRBJ1-2 | 12 | - | TRBV6-2/TRBV6-3 | TRBD1 | CASSYGQGGYTF | TGTGCCAGCAGTTATGGACAGGGTGGCTACACCTTC
TRBJ1-3 | 14 | few | TRBV2 | TRBD1 | CASSPQGDGNTIYF | TGTGCCAGCAGCCCGCAGGGGGATGGAAACACCATATATTTT
TRBJ1-2 | 15 | few | TRBV7-9 | TRBD1 | CASSPRTGVLDGYTF | TGTGCCAGCAGCCCCAGGACAGGGGTTTTGGATGGCTACACCTTC
TRBJ2-3 | 13 | - | TRBV3-1/TRBV3-2 | - | CASSQDLPGAQYF | TGTGCCAGCAGCCAAGATTTACCGGGGGCGCAGTATTTT
TRBJ2-7 | 14 | - | TRBV30 | TRBD1 | CAWKRQGISYEQYF | TGTGCCTGGAAAAGACAGGGAATCTCCTACGAGCAGTACTTC
TRBJ2-5 | 16 | - | TRBV7-2 | - | CASSLEGGTLRETQYF | TGTGCCAGCAGCTTAGAGGGTGGGACCCTTCGGGAGACCCAGTACTTC
TRBJ2-2 | 13 | - | TRBV7-3 | - | CASSEGRTGELFF | TGTGCCAGCAGCGAAGGGAGAACCGGGGAGCTGTTTTTT
TRBJ2-5 | 15 | - | TRBV28 | - | CASSRQRAGQETQYF | TGTGCCAGCAGCCGCCAGCGTGCAGGGCAAGAGACCCAGTACTTC
TRBJ2-7 | 17 | - | TRBV24-1 | TRBD2 | CATSDSKLAGGAYEQYF | TGTGCCACCAGTGATTCCAAACTAGCGGGAGGGGCCTACGAGCAGTACTTC
TRBJ2-1 | 14 | - | TRBV7-3 | TRBD2 | CASSQTGGGNEQFF | TGTGCCAGCAGCCAAACTGGCGGGGGAAATGAGCAGTTCTTC
TRBJ1-3 | 14 | - | TRBV13 | TRBD1 | CASRGQGVGNTIYF | TGTGCCAGCCGGGGACAGGGAGTTGGAAACACCATATATTTT
TRBJ2-2 | 15 | - | TRBV5-1 | - | CASSDRTTNTGELFF | TGCGCCAGCAGCGATCGGACAACGAACACCGGGGAGCTGTTTTTT
TRBJ1-5 | 16 | - | TRBV3-1/TRBV3-2 | TRBD1 | CASSQMSGGFGQPQHF | TGTGCCAGCAGCCAGATGTCAGGGGGTTTCGGTCAGCCCCAGCATTTT
TRBJ1-1 | 16 | - | TRBV28 | TRBD1 | CASSPLTGEVGTEAFF | TGTGCCAGCAGCCCTCTAACAGGGGAGGTCGGCACTGAAGCTTTCTTT
TRBJ2-5 | 14 | - | TRBV4-1 | - | CASSQERRGETQYF | TGCGCCAGCAGCCAAGAAAGGAGAGGAGAGACCCAGTACTTC
TRBJ2-7 | 16 | once | TRBV9 | TRBD2 | CASSVGLAGGPHEQYF | TGTGCCAGCAGCGTAGGACTAGCGGGAGGGCCACACGAGCAGTACTTC
TRBJ2-1 | 13 | - | TRBV14 | - | CASSQVRGNEQFF | TGTGCCAGCAGCCAAGTTAGGGGAAATGAGCAGTTCTTC
TRBJ1-2 | 15 | - | TRBV6-6 | TRBD1 | CASIHNNLRGQGYTF | TGTGCCAGCATTCATAACAATTTAAGGGGGCAGGGCTACACCTTC
TRBJ2-3 | 17 | - | TRBV19 | TRBD1 | CASSPPLQGATTDTQYF | TGTGCCAGTAGCCCGCCCCTACAGGGGGCGACCACAGATACGCAGTATTTT
TRBJ2-1 | 15 | - | TRBV7-2 | - | CASGGAIFSYNEQFF | TGTGCCAGCGGGGGGGCCATTTTTTCCTACAATGAGCAGTTCTTC
TRBJ2-7 | 14 | - | TRBV6-5 | - | CAASTLGSEAEQYF | TGTGCCGCCAGCACCCTAGGGTCGGAGGCCGAGCAGTACTTC